The 2 T cell receptor beta chains reported below all come from one sample, sequenced in a study of regulatory T cells in long-lasting Graves disease. The TCR beta library used iRepertoire HTBI primers with Arm-PCR amplification of CDR3. TCRdb passed the multiplex PCR reads through MiXCR, listing each CDR3 protein once. The sample includes around 300,000 distinct CDR3 sequences, roughly a fifth seen only once; the top ten take just over 55%. Sample time point: persistent/refractory GD, antithyroid drugs over 5 years with positive TRAb. From RNA extracted from PBMCs, the TCR library was made. Here the sequenced sample was peripheral blood mononuclear cells (PBMCs), taken when the disease was refractory, from a patient treated with antithyroid drugs. The receptors shown here come from a female donor with Graves disease.

In its sample, this clonotype was seen many times. The chain links TRBV2 to TRBJ1-2, with no clear D. This CDR3 has 12 amino acids. V was cut by 4 bases and J by 4 bases, with 7 bases left in between. Germline V gives CDR1 SNHLY, CDR2 FYNNEI. Here the CDR3 reads CASSVEPYGYTF. CDR3 DNA sequence: TGTGCCAGCAGTGTAGAGCCCTATGGCTACACCTTC.

This clonotype is a singleton in its sample. This sequence joins TRBV5-1 and TRBJ2-5; D may match TRBD1 or TRBD2 (5 bases each). This CDR3 contains 14 residues. In germline, CDR1 is SGHRS, CDR2 YFSETQ. The germline V and J ends were trimmed by 2 bases and 3 bases, with 11 bases remaining between them. CDR3 sequence: CASSFSQGEETQYF. In DNA, the CDR3 is TGCGCCAGCAGCTTTAGTCAGGGAGAAGAGACCCAGTACTTC.